The 27 T cell receptor beta chains presented below share a single source sample, sequenced in a study of blood T cell repertoires in COVID-19. Repertoires were generated with immunoSEQ multiplex PCR, while TCRdb's copy carries only in-frame clones and drops some. The sample gives fewer than 200,000 clones, about four fifths of which show up once; roughly 1.9% is in the top ten. The sequenced sample consisted of peripheral blood. The receptors come from a woman of 80 years or more with acute or convalescent COVID-19.

This rearrangement joins TRBV11-2 to TRBJ2-6, with TRBD1 identical over 7 bases. Trimming removed 4 bases from V and 15 bases from J; junction bases left unmatched: 6. Germline loops: CDR1 SGHAT, CDR2 FQNNGV. The CDR3 covers 12 residues. The CDR3 DNA sequence: TGTGCCAGCAGCTCCCAGACAGGGTCCCTGACTTTC. It translates to CASSSQTGSLTF.

The CDR3 region is CASSGTVTNEKLFF. The CDR3 nucleotides are TGTGCCAGCTCGGGGACAGTAACTAATGAAAAACTGTTTTTT. The V gene is TRBV3-1 (or the pseudogene TRBV3-2), the J gene TRBJ1-4, with 7 bases aligning to TRBD1. V shed 8 bases and J 1 base; nucleotides not matched to a gene: 4. Germline CDR1 reads LGHDT; CDR2 reads YNNKEL (reference sequence). This CDR3 has 14 residues.

This clone showed up just once. The rearrangement links TRBV24-1 to TRBJ2-1; TRBD1 matches at 9 bases. The V gene end was trimmed by 5 bases and the J gene end by 3 bases; junction bases not matched to a gene: 1. Per germline, CDR1 KGHDR and CDR2 SFDVKD. The CDR3 has 14 amino acids. The CDR3 sequence is CATSGDRDYNEQFF. CDR3 bases: TGTGCCACCAGTGGGGACAGGGACTACAATGAGCAGTTCTTC.

The V call is TRBV9, the J call TRBJ2-1; 8 bases are a match to TRBD2. The CDR3 totals 13 residues. From germline, CDR1 is SGDLS and CDR2 YYNGEE. The J segment lost 5 bases and the V segment lost 4 bases, leaving 2 bases of the junction unmatched. The CDR3 loop is CASSRTSNNEQFF. In DNA form, the CDR3 reads TGTGCCAGCAGCCGGACTAGCAACAATGAGCAGTTCTTC.

This chain joins TRBV14 and TRBJ2-3; 9 nucleotides align to TRBD1. This CDR3 contains 18 residues. Trimming at V came to 2 bases and at J to 2 bases, leaving 11 bases not matched to a gene. CDR1 and CDR2 from the germline V gene are SGHDN and FVKESK. The DNA for the CDR3 is TGTGCCAGCAGCCAATGGGGACCGGGACAGGGTTTCACAGATACGCAGTATTTT. It is translated as CASSQWGPGQGFTDTQYF.

The V and J genes are TRBV4-3 and TRBJ2-3, with D hard to call. Germline V CDR1 and CDR2: LGHNA, YSLEER. This CDR3 has 15 amino acids. Trimming pared 2 bases from V and 1 base from J, leaving 10 bases between. The CDR3 loop is CASSQRSSRTDTQYF. CDR3 bases: TGCGCCAGCAGCCAACGAAGTAGCCGCACAGATACGCAGTATTTT.

The V and J genes are TRBV4-3 and TRBJ2-3; 9 bases are shared with TRBD2. The germline gives CDR1 LGHNA, CDR2 YSLEER. This CDR3 has 13 amino acids. V shed 3 bases, J shed 7 bases, and the junction held 2 bases outside the gene matches. In DNA, the CDR3 is TGCGCCAGCAGCCAGGCGGGGGGGTATACGCAGTATTTT. Encoded protein: CASSQAGGYTQYF.

This clone was seen a handful of times. The chain has TRBV7-9 and TRBJ2-6, with TRBD2 as a possible D gene (7 bases). The germline V and J ends were trimmed by 6 bases and 1 base, with 16 bases remaining between them. The CDR3 is made up of 17 amino acids. The germline gives CDR1 SEHNR, CDR2 FQNEAQ (reference sequence). The chain's CDR3 is CASSPGEGRSGANVLTF. DNA of the CDR3: TGTGCCAGCAGTCCAGGGGAGGGGCGGTCTGGGGCCAACGTCCTGACTTTC.

This chain links TRBV7-2 with TRBJ2-6; a possible D gene is TRBD2 (6 bases). This CDR3 is built from 13 residues. V was pared by 4 bases and J by 9 bases, with 10 bases between. Germline assignment: CDR1 SGHTA and CDR2 FQGNSA. CDR3 nucleotides: TGTGCCAGCAGCTCCGGGACTTTCAACGTCCTGACTTTC. Protein product: CASSSGTFNVLTF. The complete variable domain, with remaining parts taken from reference TRBV7-2 and TRBJ2-6, reads GAGVSQSPSNKVTEKGKDVELRCDPISGHTALYWYRQSLGQGLEFLIYFQGNSAPDKSGLPSDRFSAERTGGSVSTLTIQRTQQEDSAVYLCASSSGTFNVLTFGAGSRLTVL.

The chain combines TRBV19 with TRBJ1-5; 8 bases are shared with TRBD1. The germline V gene has CDR1 LNHDA and CDR2 SQIVND (reference sequence). J gave up 2 bases and V 6 bases, and 3 bases lay outside the gene matches. This CDR3 contains 14 residues. CDR3 coding DNA: TGTGCCAGTAGCACGACAGGGGGCAATCAGCCCCAGCATTTT. Encoded protein: CASSTTGGNQPQHF.

This chain links TRBV24-1 with TRBJ2-7, with 9 bases identical to TRBD2. CDR3 length equals 13 residues. The junction had 4 bases not matched to a gene; V was cut back by 3 bases and J by 8 bases. Germline-derived CDR1 and CDR2 are KGHDR and SFDVKD. In DNA, the CDR3 is TGTGCCACCAGTGATGGGGCGGGGGGGAAGCAGTACTTC. Translated, it gives CATSDGAGGKQYF.

The rearrangement uses TRBV19 and TRBJ2-2, with TRBD2 as a possible D gene (5 bases). This CDR3 has 15 residues. Trimming pared 5 bases from V and 6 bases from J, leaving 16 bases between. Germline CDR1 reads LNHDA; CDR2 reads SQIVND (reference sequence). The CDR3 DNA reads as TGTGCCAGTAGTTCCCAACGAACTAGGGCCGGGGAGCTGTTTTTT. Amino acids: CASSSQRTRAGELFF.

CDR3 loop: CSVEVGSKGGQFF. The CDR3 region has the DNA TGCAGCGTTGAGGTGGGCTCCAAAGGGGGGCAGTTCTTC. J is TRBJ2-1 and V is TRBV29-1; D perhaps matches TRBD1 (6 bases). This CDR3 is built from 13 residues. CDR1 and CDR2 (germline): SQVTM, ANQGSEA. Trimming left V 3 bases short and J 12 bases short, with 18 bases between.

This clone was recorded once. J is TRBJ2-7 and V is TRBV20-1; 8 bases agree with TRBD1. The CDR3 extends over 15 amino acids. V gave up 3 bases and J gave up 0 bases; unmatched junction bases: 7. Germline V gene data show CDR1 as DFQATT and CDR2 as SNEGSKA (reference sequence). As DNA, the CDR3 is TGCAGTGCTAGTGGACAGGGATCGAGCTCCTACGAGCAGTACTTC. Translated, it gives CSASGQGSSSYEQYF.

This rearrangement joins TRBV7-2 to TRBJ2-3; TRBD2 aligns across 7 bases. This CDR3 is 18 amino acids long. The J segment lost 6 bases and the V segment lost 0 bases, leaving 15 bases of the junction unmatched. Looked up from germline, CDR1 is SGHTA and CDR2 is FQGNSA. The CDR3 loop is CASSLAPPGAGRPDTQYF. Written as DNA, the CDR3 is TGTGCCAGCAGCTTAGCACCTCCTGGAGCGGGACGACCGGATACGCAGTATTTT.

The V call is TRBV5-1, the J call TRBJ2-2, with D perhaps TRBD2 (6 bases). Germline CDR1 and CDR2: SGHRS and YFSETQ. V was clipped by 0 bases and J by 5 bases, with 14 bases between them. The CDR3 is made up of 16 amino acids. The CDR3 is CASSLDGGTGTGELFF. CDR3 DNA sequence: TGCGCCAGCAGCTTGGATGGGGGGACGGGTACCGGGGAGCTGTTTTTT.

This chain links TRBV7-2 with TRBJ2-3; 10 nucleotides line up with TRBD2. Germline V lookup: CDR1 SGHTA, CDR2 FQGNSA. CDR3 length equals 15 residues. Trimming removed 5 bases from V and 6 bases from J; junction bases left unmatched: 8. DNA for the CDR3: TGTGCCAGCAGCGTCACTAGCGGGAATATGGATACGCAGTATTTT. As protein: CASSVTSGNMDTQYF.

CDR3 sequence reads: CASSPGAWETQYF. The DNA of the CDR3 is TGTGCCAGCAGCCCCGGAGCGTGGGAGACCCAGTACTTC. This chain links TRBV11-2 with TRBJ2-5; D gene uncertain. The CDR3 covers 13 residues. V dropped 5 bases and J dropped 5 bases, with 12 bases sitting between them. Germline CDR1 reads SGHAT; CDR2 reads FQNNGV.

This clone was counted between two and nine times. V gene TRBV4-3 combines with J gene TRBJ2-5; maybe TRBD2 (6 bases). Germline CDR1 and CDR2: LGHNA and YSLEER. The CDR3 covers 16 residues. Trimming removed 0 bases at V and 4 bases at J, with 15 bases between. The DNA of the CDR3 is TGCGCCAGCAGCCAAGATCTTGGGGGGAATCGAGAGACCCAGTACTTC. It specifies CASSQDLGGNRETQYF.

The rearrangement joins TRBV2 to TRBJ2-7; 11 nucleotides line up with TRBD2. Germline V gene sequence: CDR1 SNHLY, CDR2 FYNNEI. This CDR3 has 14 amino acids. With 6 bases clipped from V and 7 bases from J, the junction kept 8 bases outside the gene matches. This CDR3 reads CASRIGLAGQEQYF. In nucleotides, the CDR3 is TGTGCCAGCAGAATAGGACTAGCGGGCCAAGAGCAGTACTTC.

As to this clone: The same CDR3 is also encoded by other DNA sequences in this sample. CDR3: CASSRGQGGTEAFF. The CDR3 nucleotides are TGTGCCAGCAGTCGGGGACAGGGAGGCACTGAAGCTTTCTTT. This chain connects TRBV6-5 to TRBJ1-1, with 9 bases identical to TRBD1. After removal of 5 bases from V and 4 bases from J, the junction contained 5 bases not matched to a gene. Germline-derived CDR1 and CDR2 are MNHEY and SVGAGI. The CDR3 runs 14 residues.

The rearrangement joins TRBV9 to TRBJ2-1, with TRBD2 matching 11 bases. With V trimmed by 4 bases and J by 4 bases, 10 bases remained unmatched. Germline CDR1 reads SGDLS; CDR2 reads YYNGEE. This CDR3 has 17 amino acids. The CDR3 coding sequence is TGTGCCAGCAGCCCAAACTTAGCGGGAGGGAATTACAATGAGCAGTTCTTC. As protein: CASSPNLAGGNYNEQFF.

The chain couples TRBV7-8 to TRBJ1-6, with 10 bases lining up with TRBD1. CDR3 size: 15 residues. J was trimmed by 7 bases and V by 3 bases; bases with no gene match: 3. The V gene's germline CDR1 is SGHVS and CDR2 FQNEAQ. The CDR3 region has the DNA TGTGCCAGCAGCTTGACAGGGGGCGAAAATTCACCCCTCCACTTT. Protein product: CASSLTGGENSPLHF.

This clone came up once. The chain couples TRBV19 to TRBJ2-7, with TRBD1 matching over 7 bases. V was clipped by 5 bases and J by 3 bases; unmatched bases: 7. Germline values: CDR1 LNHDA, CDR2 SQIVND (reference sequence). CDR3 size: 14 residues. The CDR3 nucleotides read TGTGCCAGTAGTCCGGGACAGACACGCTACGAGCAGTACTTC. It encodes CASSPGQTRYEQYF.

The gene calls are TRBV10-3 and TRBJ1-3, with 9 bases identical to TRBD1. V was clipped by 6 bases and J by 3 bases; unmatched bases: 3. CDR3 length equals 14 residues. Germline V gene lookup returns CDR1 ENHRY and CDR2 SYGVKD. CDR3 sequence reads: CAIRSDRGGNTIYF. The DNA for the CDR3 is TGTGCCATCAGGTCGGACAGGGGTGGAAACACCATATATTTT.

This chain joins TRBV5-4 and TRBJ2-6; TRBD1 might be the D (5 bases). Trimming pared 4 bases from V and 0 bases from J, leaving 8 bases between. Per the germline V gene, CDR1 is SGHNT and CDR2 is YYREEE (reference sequence). CDR3 length: 15 residues. CDR3 in DNA: TGTGCCAGCAGCCCCAGGGTCTCTGGGGCCAACGTCCTGACTTTC. Amino acid sequence: CASSPRVSGANVLTF. Full variable domain (remainder filled in from reference TRBV5-4 and TRBJ2-6): ETGVTQSPTHLIKTRGQQVTLRCSSQSGHNTVSWYQQALGQGPQFIFQYYREEENGRGNFPPRFSGLQFPNYSSELNVNALELDDSALYLCASSPRVSGANVLTFGAGSRLTVL.

To note about this clone: The sample contains more than one DNA sequence encoding this CDR3. V and J are TRBV24-1 and TRBJ2-7, with D unresolved. The CDR3 covers 13 residues. Germline V gene lookup returns CDR1 KGHDR and CDR2 SFDVKD. V shed 3 bases and J shed 2 bases, with 7 bases lying between them. The CDR3 here is CATSDPVTYEQYF. CDR3 nucleotide sequence: TGTGCCACCAGTGATCCAGTAACCTACGAGCAGTACTTC.